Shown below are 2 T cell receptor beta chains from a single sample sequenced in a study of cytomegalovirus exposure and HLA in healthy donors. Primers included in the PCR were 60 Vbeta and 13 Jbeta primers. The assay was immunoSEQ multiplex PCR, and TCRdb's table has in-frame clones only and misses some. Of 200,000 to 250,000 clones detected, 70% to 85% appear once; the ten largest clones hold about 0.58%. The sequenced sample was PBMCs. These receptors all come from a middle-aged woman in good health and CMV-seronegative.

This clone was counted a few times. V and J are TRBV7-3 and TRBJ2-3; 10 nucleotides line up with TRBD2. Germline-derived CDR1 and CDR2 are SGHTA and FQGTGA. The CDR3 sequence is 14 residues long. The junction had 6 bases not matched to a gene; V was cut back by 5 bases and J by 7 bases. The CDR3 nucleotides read TGTGCCAGCAGCCCCTCTAGCGGGGGTAATACGCAGTATTTT. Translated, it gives CASSPSSGGNTQYF.

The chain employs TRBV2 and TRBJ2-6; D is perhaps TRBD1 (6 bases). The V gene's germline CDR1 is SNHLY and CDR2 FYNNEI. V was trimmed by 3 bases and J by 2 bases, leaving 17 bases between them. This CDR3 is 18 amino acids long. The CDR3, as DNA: TGTGCCAGCAGTGACAGGGGAAGGACGATTGCTGGGGCCAACGTCCTGACTTTC. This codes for CASSDRGRTIAGANVLTF.